This T cell receptor beta chain was identified in a study of OX40 agonist ivuxolimab in advanced cancers. Profiled with immunoSEQ multiplex PCR; TCRdb holds only in-frame clones, not every one. The sample contains some 70,000 clones, roughly 80% of which appear only once. This clonotype originated in an adult with an advanced solid tumor such as melanoma, head and neck, liver or kidney cancer. Sequenced material: CD4+ or CD8+ T cells sorted from blood, taken in a trial of the OX40 agonist ivuxolimab.

This chain's CDR3 is CASSFTGGAGTEAFF. The CDR3 coding sequence is TGTGCCAGCAGTTTCACAGGGGGCGCGGGCACTGAAGCTTTCTTT. The chain uses TRBV11-2 and TRBJ1-1; 9 nucleotides align to TRBD1. The CDR3 is made up of 15 amino acids. Germline V gives CDR1 SGHAT, CDR2 FQNNGV. After removal of 6 bases from V and 4 bases from J, the junction contained 9 bases not matched to a gene.